This T cell receptor (beta chain) was sequenced in a study of blood T cell repertoires in COVID-19 (dated by TCRdb to between 2020 and 2021). With regard to the full study: Samples covering the acute and convalescent phases of COVID-19 were provided by collaborators in the United States, Italy and Spain. The material from the prospective study consisted of cDNA or gDNA derived from T cells, B-cell-depleted T cells, or PBMCs. Deeply sampled blood TCRbeta repertoires from subjects exposed to, actively infected with, or recovered from COVID-19 were included in the dataset. The repertoires were made available in a free public database intended to serve as a resource for research on the immune response to SARS-CoV-2. The samples were drawn from the first 160 participants of the ongoing ImmuneRACE study and from about 1,200 subjects provided by 6 global collaborators. The sample metadata nearly always contained a de-identified subject ID, COVID-19 status, age in years and sex. Where available, HLA class I and class II types were taken from metadata supplied by the sample provider and were not determined by assay-based typing. Results and caveats for the whole study, not just this receptor: The quantity of clinical and demographic metadata differed by source and by participant and was supplied without curation.

As encoded in the germline V gene, CDR1 is MNHEY while CDR2 is SVGEGT. At the junction V is shortened by 0 bases and J by 4 bases, with 10 bases in between. The CDR3 spans 15 residues, from the cysteine through the phenylalanine. Only the CDR3 part of the read is kept: 45 bases, read in frame from the first base. The immunoSEQ Assay, a bias-controlled multiplex PCR, was used to amplify TCRbeta CDR3 regions from genomic DNA. Per the source publication's procedure: The number of nucleated cells in each sample was estimated from the amplification of reference gene primers within the assay. Sequence reads were collapsed and filtered to measure the absolute abundance of every unique TCRbeta CDR3 rearrangement. For each sample, productive Simpson clonality was calculated as the square root of Simpson's diversity index over productive rearrangements. The table was pulled from immuneACCESS by TCRdb, which kept in-frame rearrangements only. Such tables lose some clones; where checked, under half of the loss comes from unresolved V genes, and the rest has no known cause. The V and J calls and clone size were taken over from that table, and D and trimming were inferred from the DNA. In all, the sample holds some 290,000 clones, and under 95% of those were seen once. The ten biggest clones cover about 2.1% of the sample.

Enrolling through a virtual design, the prospective study's participants ranged in age from roughly 18 to 89 years and lived across roughly 24 United States geographic areas. In the prospective study, cohorts were assigned on the basis of participant-reported clinical history obtained from a screening survey and a study questionnaire. In the prospective study, whole blood, serum and a nasopharyngeal or oropharyngeal swab were collected from each participant by mobile phlebotomists. Additional blood draws and questionnaires over an approximately 2-month period could optionally be provided by prospective study participants. Before DNA extraction, blood samples from the prospective study were shipped at room temperature or frozen. For this clone: Which antigen it targets is not known. Per-base qualities were not stored, and no clone one base away is much larger.

The sequence is built from TRBV6-2 or TRBV6-3 and TRBJ1-5; confidence is insufficient to name the D gene. The sequenced sample was PBMCs or T cells enriched from blood (not recorded which). This TCR was recovered from a woman aged 40 to 55 with acute COVID-19. The CDR3 protein sequence reads: CASSYSRMVNQPQHF. In nucleotide form, the sequence is TGTGCCAGCAGTTACTCGCGTATGGTGAATCAGCCCCAGCATTTT.